The entry below describes one TCR beta chain. The data stem from a study of blood T cell repertoires in COVID-19. As for the study in general: The United States, Italy and Spain provided the acute and convalescent COVID-19 samples. In each case, the material was cDNA or gDNA derived from T cells, B-cell-depleted T cells, or PBMCs.

The germline CDR1 and CDR2 sequences are LNHDA and SQIVND (reference sequence). The ends lost 9 bases at V and 5 bases at J; junction bases unmatched: 2. This CDR3 has 12 residues. Authors' analysis steps: Reference gene primer amplification gave nucleated cell count estimates. Data came from immunoSEQ multiplex PCR; TCRdb stores just in-frame clones and leaves some out. V, J and clone size are those of that table, while D and trimming were read from the DNA. This sample has some 210,000 clones; 65% to 85% occur once, and the top ten carry less than 3.5%. The chain employs TRBV19 and TRBJ1-2, with 11 bases fitting TRBD1. This clonotype was obtained from a man aged 50-59 years with active or convalescent COVID-19. Sequences were obtained from peripheral blood. For the CDR3, the DNA is TGTGCCAGCCGGGACAGGGGGTATGGCTACACCTTC. This encodes CASRDRGYGYTF.